These 13 T cell receptor beta chains came from one sample sequenced in a study of shared clonotypes between healthy human individuals. The assay was immunoSEQ multiplex PCR, and TCRdb's table has in-frame clones only and misses some. The sample lists fewer than 400,000 clones, approximately 79% occurring once. Source material: memory CD4+ T cells sorted from blood. This sample's subset: CD45RA-negative fraction. These receptors were taken from a man younger than 40 in good health.

About this clone: An end of the junction does not agree with germline; a read error may underlie this. The CDR3: CANSSGQGHYNEQFF. The CDR3 DNA is TGTGCCAACAGTTCTGGACAGGGCCACTACAATGAGCAGTTCTTC. The chain employs TRBV2 and TRBJ2-1; 8 nucleotides match TRBD1. Germline loops: CDR1 SNHLY, CDR2 FYNNEI. This CDR3 is 15 amino acids long.

This clone was seen a handful of times. The chain recombines TRBV25-1 with TRBJ1-2; TRBD1 matches at 10 bases. Germline CDR1 is MGHDK and CDR2 is SYGVNS. V lost 6 bases and J lost 7; bases outside the gene matches: 11. This CDR3 has 15 residues. This CDR3 is CASSQGQGPRSGYTF. The CDR3 region has the DNA TGTGCCAGCAGCCAGGGACAGGGGCCCCGATCTGGCTACACCTTC.

CDR3 DNA sequence: TGTGCCAGCAGTGAATTGTTAGTCAGGGTAACGGGGGAGCAGTACTTC. This gives the protein CASSELLVRVTGEQYF. The chain uses TRBV2 and TRBJ2-7, with D possibly called TRBD1 or TRBD2 (5 bases each). Deletions cut 2 bases from V and 7 bases from J, with 21 bases between. The CDR3 totals 16 residues. CDR1 and CDR2 from the germline V gene are SNHLY and FYNNEI.

This CDR3 is CASSLAGNPTYEQYF. CDR3 in DNA: TGCGCCAGCAGCTTGGCCGGAAACCCAACCTACGAGCAGTACTTC. This chain connects TRBV5-1 to TRBJ2-7; D is ambiguous. V was clipped by 0 bases and J by 2 bases, with 12 bases between them. Germline V gene sequence: CDR1 SGHRS, CDR2 YFSETQ. This CDR3 has 15 residues.

This clone was observed a handful of times. The genes are TRBV29-1 and TRBJ1-4; unclear D gene. The germline V gene encodes CDR1 SQVTM and CDR2 ANQGSEA. V lost 6 bases, J lost 6 bases, and 20 bases lay in between. The length of the CDR3 is 15 residues. The CDR3 here is CSVAPGWGMDEKLFF. The CDR3, as DNA: TGCAGCGTAGCCCCTGGTTGGGGTATGGATGAAAAACTGTTTTTT.

This clone turned up a few times. The rearrangement links TRBV19 to TRBJ1-1; the D is unclear. This CDR3 contains 14 residues. The germline V gene encodes CDR1 LNHDA and CDR2 SQIVND (reference sequence). The V end lost 1 base, the J end lost 0 bases, and 6 bases lay between the germline ends. CDR3 nucleotides: TGTGCCAGTAGTATAGGAAACCTGAACACTGAAGCTTTCTTT. Protein: CASSIGNLNTEAFF.

The gene calls are TRBV29-1 and TRBJ2-3, with 9 bases fitting TRBD2. Trimming removed 4 bases from V and 4 bases from J; junction bases left unmatched: 9. Looked up from germline, CDR1 is SQVTM and CDR2 is ANQGSEA. The CDR3 is 15 amino acids. The chain's CDR3 is CSVVVAGVHPDTQYF. The CDR3 nucleotides read TGCAGCGTTGTTGTAGCGGGAGTACACCCAGATACGCAGTATTTT.

The chain links TRBV4-2 to TRBJ2-1; D is unresolved. This CDR3 has 15 residues. In germline, CDR1 is LGHNA, CDR2 YNFKEQ. V was pared by 1 base and J by 0 bases, with 7 bases between. This CDR3 reads CASSQVFDSYNEQFF. CDR3 in DNA: TGTGCCAGCAGCCAAGTGTTCGACTCCTACAATGAGCAGTTCTTC.

The J gene is TRBJ2-3, the V gene TRBV19; D possibly corresponds to TRBD2 (6 bases). CDR3 length: 14 amino acids. V lost 6 bases to trimming and J lost 3 bases, with 13 bases between them. Germline values: CDR1 LNHDA, CDR2 SQIVND (reference sequence). This chain's CDR3 is CASRDLATTDTQYF. The CDR3, as DNA: TGTGCCAGTAGGGACCTAGCGACTACAGATACGCAGTATTTT.

This chain uses TRBV6-6 with TRBJ2-1, with D perhaps TRBD1 (5 bases). Looked up from germline, CDR1 is MNHNY and CDR2 is SVGAGI (reference sequence). Trimming removed 2 bases at V and 8 bases at J, with 13 bases between. The length of the CDR3 is 14 residues. CDR3 nucleotide sequence: TGTGCCAGCAGTTACAGGGGTATTATGGATGAGCAGTTCTTC. Residues: CASSYRGIMDEQFF.

This clone was found many times. The chain couples TRBV4-1 to TRBJ2-1; TRBD1 matches at 8 bases. The CDR3 covers 15 residues. Germline V lookup: CDR1 MGHRA, CDR2 YSYEKL. V lost 0 bases to trimming and J lost 6 bases; unmatched junction nucleotides: 4. In nucleotides, the CDR3 is TGCGCCAGCAGCCAAGATCTGGGGACAGGCAATGAGCAGTTCTTC. Translated: CASSQDLGTGNEQFF.

This chain links TRBV7-9 with TRBJ2-1; TRBD1 agrees at 7 bases. V was pared by 2 bases and J by 6 bases, with 7 bases of the junction left unmatched. The CDR3 is 15 residues long. CDR1 is SEHNR and CDR2 is FQNEAQ in the germline V gene (reference sequence). The CDR3, as DNA: TGTGCCAGCAGCTTAACCAGGGGGTTCGGCAATGAGCAGTTCTTC. Its translation is CASSLTRGFGNEQFF.

The chain combines TRBV2 with TRBJ2-7, with D possibly being TRBD1 (6 bases). V lost 7 bases, J lost 3 bases, and 19 bases lay in between. The CDR3 has 15 amino acids. Germline CDR1 SNHLY, CDR2 FYNNEI. The CDR3 DNA sequence: TGTGCCAGCAAAAGCTTGAGGGGGACCGTCTACGAGCAGTACTTC. This gives the protein CASKSLRGTVYEQYF.